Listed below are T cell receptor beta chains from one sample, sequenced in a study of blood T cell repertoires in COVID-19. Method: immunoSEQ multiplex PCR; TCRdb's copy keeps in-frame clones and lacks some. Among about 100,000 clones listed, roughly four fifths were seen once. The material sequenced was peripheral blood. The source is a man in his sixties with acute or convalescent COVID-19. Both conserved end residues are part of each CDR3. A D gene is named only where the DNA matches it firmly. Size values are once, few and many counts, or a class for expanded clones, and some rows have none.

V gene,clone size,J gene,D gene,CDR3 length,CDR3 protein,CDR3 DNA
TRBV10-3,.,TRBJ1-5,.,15,CAISESTQGNQPQHF,TGTGCCATCAGTGAGTCCACACAGGGCAATCAGCCCCAGCATTTT
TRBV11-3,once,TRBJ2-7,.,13,CASSPDSFYEQYF,TGTGCCAGCAGTCCCGACAGTTTCTACGAGCAGTACTTC
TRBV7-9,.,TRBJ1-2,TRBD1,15,CASSSQGSQFYGYTF,TGTGCCAGCAGCTCACAGGGGTCACAGTTCTATGGCTACACCTTC
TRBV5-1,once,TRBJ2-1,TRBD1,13,CASSPGQGNEQFF,TGCGCCAGCAGCCCCGGACAGGGCAATGAGCAGTTCTTC
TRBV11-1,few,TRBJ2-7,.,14,CASGGDRLSYEQYF,TGTGCCAGCGGAGGGGACAGACTCTCCTACGAGCAGTACTTC
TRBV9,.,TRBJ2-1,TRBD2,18,CASSVASGRAGSYNEQFF,TGTGCCAGCAGCGTAGCTAGCGGGAGGGCCGGCTCCTACAATGAGCAGTTCTTC
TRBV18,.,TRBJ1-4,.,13,CASQTFPGEKLFF,TGTGCCAGCCAGACATTCCCAGGAGAAAAACTGTTTTTT
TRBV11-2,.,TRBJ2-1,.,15,CASSLDSSTYNEQFF,TGTGCCAGCAGCTTAGACTCTAGTACGTACAATGAGCAGTTCTTC
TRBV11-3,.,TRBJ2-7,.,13,CASSLAEEYEQYF,TGTGCCAGCAGCTTAGCCGAGGAATACGAGCAGTACTTC
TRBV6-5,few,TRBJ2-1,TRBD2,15,CASRLAAGGRNEQFF,TGTGCCAGCAGACTAGCAGCGGGGGGGCGGAATGAGCAGTTCTTC
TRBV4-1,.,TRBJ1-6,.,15,CASSQEWPGNSPLHF,TGCGCCAGCAGCCAAGAGTGGCCAGGAAATTCACCCCTCCACTTT
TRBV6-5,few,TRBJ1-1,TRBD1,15,CASSYAYRGDTEAFF,TGTGCCAGCAGTTACGCGTACAGGGGGGACACTGAAGCTTTCTTT
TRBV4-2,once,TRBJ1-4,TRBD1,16,CASSEPGQGFNEKLFF,TGTGCCAGCAGCGAACCGGGACAGGGGTTTAATGAAAAACTGTTTTTT
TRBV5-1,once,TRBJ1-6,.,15,CASSLTWTDNSPLHF,TGCGCCAGCAGCTTGACCTGGACAGATAATTCACCCCTCCACTTT
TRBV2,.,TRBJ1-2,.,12,CASSRTIYGYTF,TGTGCCAGCAGCCGGACTATTTATGGCTACACCTTC
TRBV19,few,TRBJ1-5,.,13,CASSIDGQQPQHF,TGTGCCAGTAGTATAGACGGTCAACAGCCCCAGCATTTT
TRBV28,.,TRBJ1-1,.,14,CASSWGGMNTEAFF,TGTGCCAGCAGTTGGGGAGGGATGAACACTGAAGCTTTCTTT